The 26 T cell receptor beta chains given below trace back to one sample, sequenced in a study of response to subunit inactivated influenza vaccine. Using its own MiXCR run on the RT-PCR reads, TCRdb lists one record per CDR3 protein. The table lists around 710,000 distinct CDR3 sequences, roughly 14% of them singletons. This material consisted of PBMCs from blood, taken 14 to 15 days before vaccination. The receptors originated from a man aged 45-65 years who received an inactivated influenza vaccine.

The rearrangement links TRBV20-1 to TRBJ1-4; 8 bases are a match to TRBD1. The length of the CDR3 is 13 residues. The V gene's germline CDR1 is DFQATT and CDR2 SNEGSKA (reference sequence). V lost 6 bases to trimming and J lost 8 bases; unmatched junction nucleotides: 8. CDR3 loop: CSARTGRYEKLFF. Here the CDR3 DNA reads TGCAGTGCGCGGACAGGGAGATACGAAAAACTGTTTTTT.

The rearrangement joins TRBV10-3 to TRBJ2-5, with 13 bases that match TRBD2. CDR1 ENHRY and CDR2 SYGVKD come from the germline V gene. This CDR3 contains 16 residues. The V segment lost 7 bases and the J segment 5 bases; nucleotides outside the gene matches: 10. CDR3 DNA: TGTGCCATCAAGGGCGAGGGACTAGCGGGGTTGGAGACCCAGTACTTC. It yields the protein CAIKGEGLAGLETQYF.

The chain links TRBV20-1 to TRBJ2-1; TRBD2 matches 8 bases. CDR1 and CDR2 (germline): DFQATT, SNEGSKA (reference sequence). The J segment lost 3 bases and the V segment lost 4 bases, leaving 8 bases of the junction unmatched. This CDR3 is built from 15 residues. The CDR3 loop is CSATFSGTRYNEQFF. The CDR3 DNA reads as TGCAGTGCTACCTTTAGCGGGACCCGCTACAATGAGCAGTTCTTC.

This clonotype appeared a few times. This sequence joins TRBV25-1 and TRBJ2-6, with TRBD2 as a possible D gene (5 bases). Trimming removed 2 bases from V and 4 bases from J, with 12 bases in between. The CDR3 covers 16 residues. Germline V lookup: CDR1 MGHDK, CDR2 SYGVNS. CDR3 nucleotides: TGTGCCAGCAGTGAACCCCGGACGGGAGGGGCCAACGTCCTGACTTTC. Its protein is CASSEPRTGGANVLTF.

This clonotype was observed a handful of times. The chain recombines TRBV6-5 with TRBJ2-5, with a possible D match to TRBD2 (6 bases). Germline V CDR1 and CDR2: MNHEY, SVGAGI. CDR3 length: 13 amino acids. Trimming pared 2 bases from V and 12 bases from J, leaving 16 bases between. CDR3 DNA sequence: TGTGCCAGCAGTTACGCTACCCGGGACTCCAAGTACTTC. Its translation: CASSYATRDSKYF.

Concerning this clonotype itself: One end of the junction is discordant with germline, which a read error may explain. V is TRBV7-2 and J is TRBJ2-3; possible D gene TRBD2, 7 bases. The germline gives CDR1 SGHTA, CDR2 FQGNSA. The CDR3 has 15 residues. The CDR3, as DNA: TGTGCCAGCGGCTTAGATCGGGGGGCCGGAGATACGCAGTATTTT. Its translation: CASGLDRGAGDTQYF.

The CDR3 sequence is CASSAGQTLSGELFF. CDR3 DNA sequence: TGCGCCAGCAGCGCGGGACAGACTCTTTCCGGGGAGCTGTTTTTT. The chain is built from TRBV5-1 and TRBJ2-2; the D gene is possibly TRBD1 (7 bases). V was pared by 4 bases and J by 6 bases, with 16 bases between. Per the germline V gene, CDR1 is SGHRS and CDR2 is YFSETQ. This CDR3 comprises 15 residues.

This clonotype occurred a few times. This chain links TRBV6-1 with TRBJ2-3; 8 nucleotides line up with TRBD2. Germline lookup yields CDR1 MNHNS and CDR2 SASEGT. Trimming took 6 bases from V and 5 from J; bases not matched to a gene: 4. The CDR3 contains 13 residues. This chain's CDR3 is CASSGRAGDTQYF. In nucleotides, the CDR3 is TGTGCCAGCAGCGGGAGGGCCGGAGATACGCAGTATTTT.

This clonotype was picked up a small number of times. The chain recombines TRBV20-1 with TRBJ2-5, with 11 bases identical to TRBD2. Trimming removed 2 bases from V and 3 bases from J; junction bases left unmatched: 5. The germline V gene has CDR1 DFQATT and CDR2 SNEGSKA (reference sequence). CDR3 length equals 15 residues. The CDR3 DNA is TGCAGTGCTAGACGACTAGCGGGGCCAGAAGAGACCCAGTACTTC. Translating gives CSARRLAGPEETQYF.

The J gene is TRBJ2-7, the V gene TRBV20-1; 10 nucleotides match TRBD2. J lost 3 bases, V lost 0 bases, and 8 bases had no gene match. The germline V gene encodes CDR1 DFQATT and CDR2 SNEGSKA (reference sequence). There are 16 residues in the CDR3. The CDR3 nucleotides are TGCAGTGCTAGAGATCAACTAGCGGGGCTCCTCTACGAGCAGTACTTC. This gives the protein CSARDQLAGLLYEQYF.

This chain uses TRBV5-6 with TRBJ2-3; 10 nucleotides align to TRBD2. J lost 5 bases, V lost 4 bases, and 7 bases had no gene match. Germline V gene lookup returns CDR1 SGHDT and CDR2 YYEEEE. The CDR3 runs 15 residues. CDR3 region: CASSTSGRAGDTQYF. DNA of the CDR3: TGTGCCAGCAGCACGAGCGGGAGGGCGGGAGATACGCAGTATTTT.

This clonotype was observed many times. V and J are TRBV3-1 and TRBJ2-2; 9 nucleotides align to TRBD1. Losses at the gene ends were 4 bases for V and 4 bases for J; bases not matched to a gene: 4. The CDR3 is 15 amino acids. Germline-derived CDR1 and CDR2 are LGHDT and YNNKEL (reference sequence). CDR3 nucleotides: TGTGCCAGCAGCCCTAGGGACAGGGCCACCGGGGAGCTGTTTTTT. It yields the protein CASSPRDRATGELFF.

J is TRBJ1-1 and V is TRBV6-5, with 8 bases identical to TRBD1. The CDR3 extends over 16 amino acids. With V trimmed by 0 bases and J by 1 base, 4 bases remained unmatched. Germline CDR1 and CDR2: MNHEY and SVGAGI. CDR3 DNA: TGTGCCAGCAGTTACTCACGAACAGGGGGGAACACTGAAGCTTTCTTT. Its translation is CASSYSRTGGNTEAFF.

This chain joins TRBV11-1 and TRBJ2-2; no firm D call. The V gene lost 7 bases and the J gene lost 6 bases, with 30 bases spanning the gap. Germline V CDR1 and CDR2: SGHAT, FQDESV (reference sequence). The CDR3 has 19 amino acids. The CDR3: CASNSHPGPPVKVAGELFF. CDR3 coding DNA: TGTGCCAGCAACTCCCACCCGGGCCCCCCGGTAAAGGTCGCCGGGGAGCTGTTTTTT.

This rearrangement joins TRBV6-1 to TRBJ2-5, with TRBD2 matching 8 bases. Per the germline V gene, CDR1 is MNHNS and CDR2 is SASEGT. The trim removed 8 bases at V and 5 bases at J, leaving 7 bases unmatched. The CDR3 spans 13 residues. The CDR3, as DNA: TGTGCCAGCCGGAGCGGGGGTGGTGAGACCCAGTACTTC. The encoded protein is CASRSGGGETQYF.

The chain couples TRBV20-1 to TRBJ2-7, with 10 bases matching TRBD2. The CDR3 consists of 15 residues. From germline, CDR1 is DFQATT and CDR2 SNEGSKA (reference sequence). V gave up 5 bases and J gave up 4 bases; unmatched junction bases: 11. As DNA, the CDR3 is TGCAGTGCTCCCTATTCGTTACTAGCGGGGTACGAGCAGTACTTC. Translated: CSAPYSLLAGYEQYF.

This clonotype was observed a handful of times. The chain employs TRBV4-3 and TRBJ1-2; D perhaps matches TRBD1 (6 bases). CDR3 length: 13 amino acids. The germline gives CDR1 LGHNA, CDR2 YSLEER. V was cut by 4 bases and J by 8 bases, with 14 bases left in between. In DNA form, the CDR3 reads TGCGCCAGCAGCCCACAGGGAAACGGGGGCTACACCTTC. Amino acids: CASSPQGNGGYTF.

The chain couples TRBV5-1 to TRBJ2-7; possibly TRBD1 or TRBD2 for D (5 bases each). The CDR3 consists of 15 residues. Trimming removed 0 bases from V and 6 bases from J, with 16 bases in between. CDR1 is SGHRS and CDR2 is YFSETQ in the germline V gene. This CDR3 reads CASSLGASRGVEQYF. The CDR3 DNA is TGCGCCAGCAGCTTGGGTGCTTCACGAGGGGTCGAGCAGTACTTC.

This chain links TRBV19 with TRBJ2-7, with 10 bases that match TRBD1. Trimming at V came to 7 bases and at J to 2 bases, leaving 8 bases not matched to a gene. The CDR3 spans 15 residues. Per the germline V gene, CDR1 is LNHDA and CDR2 is SQIVND (reference sequence). The CDR3 nucleotides are TGTGCCAGTAAGAAGGGACAGGGGTTCCCCTACGAGCAGTACTTC. This codes for CASKKGQGFPYEQYF. The full variable domain, rest sourced from reference TRBV19 and TRBJ2-7, is DGGITQSPKYLFRKEGQNVTLSCEQNLNHDAMYWYRQDPGQGLRLIYYSQIVNDFQKGDIAEGYSVSREKKESFPLTVTSAQKNPTAFYLCASKKGQGFPYEQYFGPGTRLTVT.

This clonotype has ten or more counts. The chain links TRBV5-1 to TRBJ1-1; TRBD1 agrees at 7 bases. V shed 3 bases, J shed 3 bases, and the junction held 8 bases outside the gene matches. CDR3 length equals 15 residues. CDR1 and CDR2 (germline): SGHRS, YFSETQ. CDR3 DNA: TGCGCCAGCAGCTCGACCGGCAGGGGGGACACTGAAGCTTTCTTT. This encodes CASSSTGRGDTEAFF.

V gene TRBV6-1 combines with J gene TRBJ2-7; D unclear. V lost 6 bases and J lost 1, with 7 bases in between. Germline assignment: CDR1 MNHNS and CDR2 SASEGT. CDR3 length equals 12 residues. In DNA form, the CDR3 reads TGTGCCAGCAGCGACCCATCCTACGAGCAGTACTTC. Its translation: CASSDPSYEQYF.

V and J are TRBV6-2 or TRBV6-3 and TRBJ1-3; tentative D call: TRBD1 (5 bases). With 6 bases removed from V and 1 base from J, the gap between germline ends came to 7 bases. Germline CDR1 MNHEY, CDR2 SVGEGT. CDR3 size: 13 residues. CDR3 in amino acids: CASSGTSGNTIYF. CDR3 bases: TGTGCCAGCAGCGGGACTTCTGGAAACACCATATATTTT.

This clonotype was counted between two and nine times. This sequence joins TRBV20-1 and TRBJ1-6; D is undetermined. The CDR3 runs 15 residues. CDR1 and CDR2 (germline): DFQATT, SNEGSKA (reference sequence). V lost 1 base and J lost 10, with 17 bases in between. CDR3 sequence (DNA): TGCAGTGCTAGAGTTCCCCTTGTCCAACGGTCACCCCTCCACTTT. It yields the protein CSARVPLVQRSPLHF.

This clonotype was found a few times. The rearrangement joins TRBV29-1 to TRBJ2-3; TRBD1 matches at 10 bases. Per germline, CDR1 SQVTM and CDR2 ANQGSEA. Trimming removed 6 bases from V and 4 bases from J; junction bases left unmatched: 4. The CDR3 spans 13 residues. As DNA, the CDR3 is TGCAGCGTCTCCGGGACAGGGGCAGATACGCAGTATTTT. It encodes CSVSGTGADTQYF.

A few counts support this clonotype. The chain joins TRBV28 to TRBJ2-1; D possibly corresponds to TRBD1 (6 bases). Germline V CDR1 and CDR2: MDHEN, SYDVKM. The CDR3 covers 16 residues. V was clipped by 6 bases and J by 2 bases, with 17 bases between them. The CDR3 here is CASSSPGTHAYNEQFF. For the CDR3, the DNA is TGTGCCAGCAGCTCCCCCGGGACACACGCCTACAATGAGCAGTTCTTC.

This clonotype was detected a few times. This rearrangement joins TRBV28 to TRBJ2-7; D call uncertain. The CDR3 runs to 15 residues. V was clipped by 7 bases and J by 2 bases, with 18 bases between them. Germline V lookup: CDR1 MDHEN, CDR2 SYDVKM. CDR3 DNA: TGTGCCAGCACCCCGTACGTGAAAAGTACCTACGAGCAGTACTTC. Amino acid sequence: CASTPYVKSTYEQYF.